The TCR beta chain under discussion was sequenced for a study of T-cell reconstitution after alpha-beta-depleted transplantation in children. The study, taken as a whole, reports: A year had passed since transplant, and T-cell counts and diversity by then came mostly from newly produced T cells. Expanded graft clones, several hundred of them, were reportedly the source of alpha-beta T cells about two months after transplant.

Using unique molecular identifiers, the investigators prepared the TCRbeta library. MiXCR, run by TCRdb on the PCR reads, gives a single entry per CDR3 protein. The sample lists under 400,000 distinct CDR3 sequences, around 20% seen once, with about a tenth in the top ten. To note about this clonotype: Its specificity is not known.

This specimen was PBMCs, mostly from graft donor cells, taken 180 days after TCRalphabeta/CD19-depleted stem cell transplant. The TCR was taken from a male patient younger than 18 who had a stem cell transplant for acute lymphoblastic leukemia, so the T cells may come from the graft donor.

The CDR3 region is CASRKREPYNEQFF. DNA for the CDR3: TGTGCCAGCAGAAAGCGGGAGCCCTACAATGAGCAGTTCTTC. This chain connects TRBV2 to TRBJ2-1, with TRBD2 identical over 8 bases. Trimming at V came to 6 bases and at J to 2 bases, leaving 3 bases not matched to a gene. CDR3 size: 14 residues. From germline, CDR1 is SNHLY and CDR2 FYNNEI.